This T cell receptor (beta chain) appears in the sequencing data of a study of PD-L1 blockade in urothelial cancer listed by TCRdb under 2017. Notes on the research overall: All patients started therapy in about 2014 and received atezolizumab 1,200 mg intravenously every 3 weeks. About 90% of the 29 patients were identified as males with urothelial cancer of bladder origin, and a prior smoking history was reported by 18 of 29 patients. An ECOG performance status of 0 or 1 was recorded for the patients, and 0 to 3 prior chemotherapy regimens had been received by the patients. Blood samples were analyzed at 3 weeks after treatment start (second dose) and at 6 weeks after treatment start. Blood samples yielded a median of roughly 150,000 T cells and more than 80,000 unique TCRs, with median clonality roughly 0.084. The study was an exploratory multi-omic analysis of somatic, immune and clinical correlates of response to PD-L1 blockade with atezolizumab in urothelial cancer. Pretreatment tumor samples, along with matched peripheral blood collected serially before and after atezolizumab treatment, underwent TCR sequencing. Durable clinical benefit was defined as progression-free survival longer than 6 months, and TCR features were also tested against progression-free and overall survival. Whole exome sequencing and RNA sequencing of pretreatment tumors were performed alongside TCR sequencing in the same patients. Eight or nine patients reached durable clinical benefit, while about 20 patients did not. Twenty-nine patients had pretreatment blood TCR-seq, about 25 had at least one posttreatment blood collection, and about 25 had tumor TCR-seq. Here is what the overall study found, with its caveats: Patients with durable benefit showed greater expansion of tumor-associated TCR clones in peripheral blood 3 weeks after starting treatment (n ≈ 20, p = 0.022). Small sample size (n ≈ 28) and many exploratory analyses mean the results are intended to be hypothesis-generating. A pretreatment peripheral blood TCR clonality below the median was linked to improved progression-free and overall survival.

Each PCR received spiked-in synthetic TCR analog templates so that absolute template abundance could be estimated from read counts. TCRbeta CDR3 regions were amplified from genomic DNA with bias-controlled V and J gene primers using the immunoSEQ assay. Rearranged TCRbeta segments were sequenced at approximately 20X coverage. Regarding the original processing steps: Clustering was used to correct sequencing errors, and CDR3s were annotated against IMGT so that V, D and J genes could be assigned. Downstream analyses used only productive TCRbeta rearrangements, leaving out any out-of-frame or stop-codon sequences. To compute clonality, Shannon entropy was normalized by the log of the number of unique productive sequences and then subtracted from one. Clones differing between time points or between blood and tumor were identified using Fisher's exact test with Benjamini-Hochberg correction, with an adjusted p below 0.01 applied as the threshold. TCRdb holds this immuneACCESS table with in-frame rearrangements only. Some clones are missing; in checked studies, unresolved V genes explain under half, and the rest has no known cause. The V and J calls and clone size come from that table; D and trimming were worked out from the DNA. The sample records about 76,000 clones, less than 90% of which are singletons. 4% to 6% of the sample is taken by the ten largest.

The V end gives up 4 bases and the J end 8 bases, leaving 14 bases in the junction not matched to a gene. The cysteine opens and the phenylalanine closes a CDR3 of 18 amino acids. The entry retains the CDR3 DNA only, 54 bases that are in frame from base 1. As to this clone: No cognate antigen has been identified for it. Base quality data are lacking; no much larger clone is found one base away.

The cohort comprised roughly 30 patients with locally advanced or metastatic urothelial carcinoma treated at Memorial Sloan Kettering on a trial protocol. Peripheral blood mononuclear cells were collected pretreatment and during treatment, with between 1 and 8 total time points per patient. The Qiagen DNeasy Blood extraction kit was used to purify genomic DNA from total PBMCs and tumor samples. PBMCs were collected pretreatment and during treatment, and were isolated and stored as previously described. The TCR comes from a man between 70 and 80 years old with urothelial cancer. The specimen was PBMCs, collected around atezolizumab (anti-PD-L1) treatment. The sequence links TRBV5-7 to TRBJ2-1, and 14 junctional nucleotides match TRBD2. TRBV5-7 belongs to the ORF category, with a function that is uncertain. The DNA sequence follows: TGTGCCAGCAGCGGATCGGGACTAGCGGGAGTGAATTTCTATGAGCAGTTCTTC. Translated, this is CASSGSGLAGVNFYEQFF.